One sample yielded the 13 T cell receptor beta chains listed below, sequenced in a study of CD8 T cells in Susac syndrome (dated by TCRdb to about 2019). Library method: the immunoSEQ multiplex PCR assay. RNA was extracted with the RNeasy kit and 0.5 to 1 ug was reverse transcribed using random hexamers. In-frame beta chains were kept once TCRdb had trimmed the public reads at Q25 with fastp and called clones with MiXCR. Each entry merges the rows of one CDR3 protein and shows their most common DNA and genes. The sample has around 80,000 distinct CDR3 sequences on record, about 93% of them singletons. Of the sample, roughly 0.47% is held by the ten largest clones. The sample comprised CD8+ T cells from PBMCs. Every receptor here comes from a human donor with Susac syndrome.

This rearrangement joins TRBV12-3 or TRBV12-4 to TRBJ1-5; D is uncertain. The CDR3 totals 14 residues. Trimming left V 6 bases short and J 1 base short, with 10 bases between. CDR3 nucleotides: TGTGCCAGCAGCACAACAGCAAGCAATCAGCCCCAGCATTTT. Its translation is CASSTTASNQPQHF.

This chain links TRBV3-1 with TRBJ1-3, with a tentative D call TRBD1 (6 bases). The ends were cut back, 3 bases at V and 0 bases at J, with 12 bases in the middle. The germline V gene encodes CDR1 LGHDT and CDR2 YNNKEL (reference sequence). The CDR3 consists of 16 residues. In DNA form, the CDR3 reads TGTGCCAGCAGCCAGAGACAGGAAGACTCTGGAAACACCATATATTTT. Its protein product is CASSQRQEDSGNTIYF.

The sample holds a few counts of this clonotype. The chain is built from TRBV19 and TRBJ2-1; the match to TRBD2 covers 12 bases. The CDR3 extends over 14 amino acids. V lost 3 bases to trimming and J lost 6 bases; unmatched junction nucleotides: 0. Germline loops: CDR1 LNHDA, CDR2 SQIVND (reference sequence). This chain's CDR3 is CASSMTSGSNEQFF. CDR3 nucleotides: TGTGCCAGTAGTATGACTAGCGGGAGCAATGAGCAGTTCTTC. Full variable domain (outside the CDR3, taken from reference TRBV19 and TRBJ2-1): DGGITQSPKYLFRKEGQNVTLSCEQNLNHDAMYWYRQDPGQGLRLIYYSQIVNDFQKGDIAEGYSVSREKKESFPLTVTSAQKNPTAFYLCASSMTSGSNEQFFGPGTRLTVL.

The chain uses TRBV9 and TRBJ2-3, with TRBD2 identical over 13 bases. V lost 4 bases and J lost 0; bases outside the gene matches: 5. The CDR3 runs to 17 residues. Germline-derived CDR1 and CDR2 are SGDLS and YYNGEE. This chain's CDR3 is CASSKTSGGLSTDTQYF. The CDR3 DNA follows: TGTGCCAGCAGCAAGACTAGCGGGGGGCTAAGCACAGATACGCAGTATTTT.

This sequence joins TRBV28 and TRBJ2-3, with 9 positions matching TRBD1. The germline gives CDR1 MDHEN, CDR2 SYDVKM. V lost 6 bases to trimming and J lost 1 base; unmatched junction nucleotides: 5. The CDR3 covers 15 residues. CDR3 loop: CASSKRTGGTDTQYF. DNA of the CDR3: TGTGCCAGCAGCAAACGGACAGGGGGCACAGATACGCAGTATTTT.

V is TRBV7-9 and J is TRBJ2-3; a weak D match, TRBD2 (5 bases). V lost 5 bases, J lost 0 bases, and 15 bases lay in between. Germline loops: CDR1 SEHNR, CDR2 FQNEAQ (reference sequence). This CDR3 is 16 amino acids long. DNA for the CDR3: TGTGCCAGCAGCCCTACTATCCGGGGTAGCACAGATACGCAGTATTTT. The encoded protein is CASSPTIRGSTDTQYF.

The CDR3 region is CASSSTRGQVEKLFF. The CDR3 DNA reads TGCGCCAGCAGCTCCACCAGGGGCCAGGTTGAAAAACTGTTTTTT. The rearrangement joins TRBV5-1 to TRBJ1-4; D might be TRBD1 (6 bases). Trimming pared 3 bases from V and 7 bases from J, leaving 16 bases between. Germline CDR1 and CDR2: SGHRS and YFSETQ. This CDR3 is built from 15 residues.

This clonotype has a single count. This sequence joins TRBV9 and TRBJ2-5; 10 bases line up with TRBD2. With V trimmed by 0 bases and J by 1 base, 6 bases remained unmatched. The CDR3 consists of 17 residues. Germline loops: CDR1 SGDLS, CDR2 YYNGEE. CDR3 bases: TGTGCCAGCAGCGTAGTCGGTAGCGGGAGGTTCCAAGAGACCCAGTACTTC. Translating gives CASSVVGSGRFQETQYF.

The gene calls are TRBV3-1 and TRBJ2-3, with TRBD1 matching over 7 bases. The CDR3 has 16 amino acids. Germline trimming cut 4 bases from V and 4 bases from J; bases unmatched to any gene: 11. CDR1 and CDR2 from the germline V gene are LGHDT and YNNKEL (reference sequence). In DNA form, the CDR3 reads TGTGCCAGCAGCCCAGTGACAGGGACCTGGGCAGATACGCAGTATTTT. Amino acid sequence: CASSPVTGTWADTQYF.

This chain connects TRBV27 to TRBJ1-2; D remains ambiguous. The germline V gene has CDR1 MNHEY and CDR2 SMNVEV (reference sequence). The CDR3 consists of 13 residues. Trimming pared 9 bases from V and 3 bases from J, leaving 14 bases between. The DNA for the CDR3 is TGTGCCAGGTCCATTGGGGAGGACTATGGCTACACCTTC. This sequence encodes CARSIGEDYGYTF.

The rearrangement links TRBV3-1 to TRBJ1-1; D is undetermined. The CDR3 consists of 14 residues. Germline loops: CDR1 LGHDT, CDR2 YNNKEL (reference sequence). V was clipped by 0 bases and J by 1 base, with 6 bases between them. The CDR3 sequence: CASSQDPGNTEAFF. The CDR3 bases are TGTGCCAGCAGCCAAGATCCAGGGAACACTGAAGCTTTCTTT.

The J gene is TRBJ2-1, the V gene TRBV5-1, with 9 positions matching TRBD2. The CDR3 loop spans 17 amino acids. Germline-derived CDR1 and CDR2 are SGHRS and YFSETQ. V was clipped by 6 bases and J by 3 bases; unmatched bases: 13. This CDR3 reads CASKPASGKQFYNEQFF. DNA for the CDR3: TGCGCCAGCAAGCCGGCTAGCGGGAAGCAATTCTACAATGAGCAGTTCTTC.

DNA for the CDR3: TGTGCCAGCAGCCCCGGGTTGGGGACCGAGCAGTACTTC. Translated: CASSPGLGTEQYF. J is TRBJ2-7 and V is TRBV7-2; either TRBD1 or TRBD2 may supply D (5 bases each). V lost 5 bases and J 6 bases, leaving 14 bases between the germline ends. The length of the CDR3 is 13 residues. The germline V gene has CDR1 SGHTA and CDR2 FQGNSA.